This paragraph reports one TCR beta chain. These data come from a study of blood T cell repertoires in COVID-19. Turning to the study itself: The United States, Italy and Spain supplied acute and convalescent COVID-19 samples. PBMCs, B-cell-depleted T cells, or T cells were the source of the cDNA or gDNA that made up the material.

The CDR3 is made up of 14 amino acids. Germline loops: CDR1 SEHNR, CDR2 FQNEAQ (reference sequence). The V end lost 7 bases, the J end lost 2 bases, and 12 bases lay between the germline ends. As processed by the authors: Reference gene primers were amplified, and this amplification served to estimate nucleated cell counts. Method: immunoSEQ multiplex PCR; TCRdb's copy keeps in-frame clones and lacks some. V and J calls and clone size follow that table, whereas D and trimming were derived from the DNA. Here the sample spans 150,000 to 200,000 clones, over 80% being singletons. Sequenced input: peripheral blood. The chain uses TRBV7-9 and TRBJ1-3; D may be TRBD1 (5 bases). The clonotype originates from a woman aged 30 to 39 with acute or convalescent COVID-19. CDR3 amino acids: CASTEPRAGNTIYF. The CDR3 DNA reads as TGTGCCAGCACCGAGCCCAGGGCTGGAAACACCATATATTTT.